The rows below give T cell receptor beta chains drawn from one sample of a study of control samples from healthy donors and cancer patients. The data were produced by immunoSEQ multiplex PCR, yet TCRdb's version contains in-frame clones alone and is incomplete. This table has approximately 130,000 clones, about 87% appearing once. The sequencing input was blood. All receptors derive from a man in his sixties in good health. CDR3s leave out the opening cysteine and the closing phenylalanine or tryptophan. Each record gives: CDR3 protein, CDR3 length, J gene, V gene.

ASSLASGFETQY,12,TRBJ2-5,TRBV5-1
ASSSDEGYNEQF,12,TRBJ2-1,TRBV7-3
ASSSDGSTDTQY,12,TRBJ2-3,TRBV7-3
ASASYRQETQY,11,TRBJ2-5,TRBV2
SASSVGYT,8,TRBJ1-2,TRBV20-1
ASTPPRGEQY,10,TRBJ2-7,TRBV28
ASSAQSSYNSPLH,13,TRBJ1-6,TRBV5-5
ASTLGQNSGEQY,12,TRBJ2-7,TRBV2
ASSLGTGAFSNQPQH,15,TRBJ1-5,TRBV5-1
AWSPSGNEQF,10,TRBJ2-1,TRBV30
ATSEGGSYGYT,11,TRBJ1-2,TRBV24-1
ASSYRLVGNSPLH,13,TRBJ1-6,TRBV6-2/TRBV6-3
ASRGRNYEQY,10,TRBJ2-7,TRBV7-8
ASSLDLKPLH,10,TRBJ1-6,TRBV7-2